This T cell receptor (beta chain) was found in a study of cytomegalovirus exposure and HLA in healthy donors. Study outcomes and limitations: Later analysis demonstrated an association between a missense DCLRE1C variant and TCR beta V- and J-gene trimming.

Germline-derived CDR1 and CDR2 are MDHEN and SYDVKM. J lost 3 bases, V lost 11 bases, and 9 bases had no gene match. The CDR3 is made up of 13 amino acids. Vbeta (60) and Jbeta (13) primers were used in the PCR. Clones were read by immunoSEQ multiplex PCR, and TCRdb kept only the in-frame ones, dropping some. The sample holds some 170,000 clones; roughly two thirds are singletons and the top ten take approximately 2.8%. In the case of this clone: Its antigen is unidentified.

This chain links TRBV28 with TRBJ1-2; 7 nucleotides align to TRBD1. The receptor's source is a woman younger than 45 in good health and CMV-seronegative. The sample comprised PBMCs. In nucleotides, the CDR3 is TGTGCCGCCACGACAGGGTGGGACTATGGCTACACCTTC. It codes for CAATTGWDYGYTF.